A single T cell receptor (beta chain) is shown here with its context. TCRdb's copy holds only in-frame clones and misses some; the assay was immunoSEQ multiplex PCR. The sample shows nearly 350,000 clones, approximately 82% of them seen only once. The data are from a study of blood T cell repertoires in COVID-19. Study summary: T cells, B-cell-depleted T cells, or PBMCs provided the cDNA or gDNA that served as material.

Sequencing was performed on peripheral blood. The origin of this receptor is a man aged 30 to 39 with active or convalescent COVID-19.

The DNA for the CDR3 is TGTGCCAGCAGCCAACGAAGACAGGGCCCTCCGGGAGGCTACACCTTC. It translates to CASSQRRQGPPGGYTF. This chain joins TRBV3-1 (or the pseudogene TRBV3-2) and TRBJ1-2; 7 bases are shared with TRBD1. Germline V gene sequence: CDR1 LGHDT, CDR2 YNNKEL (reference sequence). This CDR3 comprises 16 residues. V was pared by 2 bases and J by 8 bases, with 14 bases of the junction left unmatched.